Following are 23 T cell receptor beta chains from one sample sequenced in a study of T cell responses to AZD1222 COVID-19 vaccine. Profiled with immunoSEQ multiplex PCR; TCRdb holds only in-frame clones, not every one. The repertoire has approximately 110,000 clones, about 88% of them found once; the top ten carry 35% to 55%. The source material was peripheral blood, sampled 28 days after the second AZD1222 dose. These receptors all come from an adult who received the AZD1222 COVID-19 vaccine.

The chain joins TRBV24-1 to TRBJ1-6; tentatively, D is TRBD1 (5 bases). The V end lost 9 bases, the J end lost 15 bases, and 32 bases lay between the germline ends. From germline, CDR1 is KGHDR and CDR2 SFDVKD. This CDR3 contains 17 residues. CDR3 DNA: TGTGCCACCTTCCGTGCGGGGTTGAGGGGAAAGAAGGTGGTCCTCCACTTT. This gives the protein CATFRAGLRGKKVVLHF.

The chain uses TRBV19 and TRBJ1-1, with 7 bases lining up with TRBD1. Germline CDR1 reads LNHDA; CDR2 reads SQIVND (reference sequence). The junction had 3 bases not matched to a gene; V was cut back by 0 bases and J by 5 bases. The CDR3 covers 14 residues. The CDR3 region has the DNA TGTGCCAGTAGTATAGATCAGGGGGTAACTGAAGCTTTCTTT. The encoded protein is CASSIDQGVTEAFF.

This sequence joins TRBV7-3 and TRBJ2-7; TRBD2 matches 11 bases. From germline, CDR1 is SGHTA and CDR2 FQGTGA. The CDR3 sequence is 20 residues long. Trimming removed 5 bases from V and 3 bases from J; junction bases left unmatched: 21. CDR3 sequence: CASSVQGLADTETPFYEQYF. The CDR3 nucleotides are TGTGCCAGCAGCGTACAGGGACTAGCGGACACGGAAACCCCCTTCTACGAGCAGTACTTC.

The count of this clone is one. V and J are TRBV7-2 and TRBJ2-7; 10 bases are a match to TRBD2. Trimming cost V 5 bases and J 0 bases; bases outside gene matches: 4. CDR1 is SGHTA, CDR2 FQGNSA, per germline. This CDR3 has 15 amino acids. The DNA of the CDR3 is TGTGCCAGCAGCCAGGGGACTAGCGACTCCTACGAGCAGTACTTC. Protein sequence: CASSQGTSDSYEQYF.

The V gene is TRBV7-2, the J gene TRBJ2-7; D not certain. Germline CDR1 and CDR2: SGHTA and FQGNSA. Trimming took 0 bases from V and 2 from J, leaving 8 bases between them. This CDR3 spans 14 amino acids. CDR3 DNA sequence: TGTGCCAGCAGCTTAGCGCTAAGTACCTACGAGCAGTACTTC. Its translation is CASSLALSTYEQYF. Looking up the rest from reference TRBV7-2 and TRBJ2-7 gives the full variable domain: GAGVSQSPSNKVTEKGKDVELRCDPISGHTALYWYRQSLGQGLEFLIYFQGNSAPDKSGLPSDRFSAERTGGSVSTLTIQRTQQEDSAVYLCASSLALSTYEQYFGPGTRLTVT.

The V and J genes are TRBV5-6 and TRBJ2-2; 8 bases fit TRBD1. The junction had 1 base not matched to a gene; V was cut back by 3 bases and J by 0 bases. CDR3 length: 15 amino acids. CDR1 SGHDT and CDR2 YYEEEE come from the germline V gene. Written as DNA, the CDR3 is TGTGCCAGCAGCTGGGGACAGGCGAACACCGGGGAGCTGTTTTTT. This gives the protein CASSWGQANTGELFF.

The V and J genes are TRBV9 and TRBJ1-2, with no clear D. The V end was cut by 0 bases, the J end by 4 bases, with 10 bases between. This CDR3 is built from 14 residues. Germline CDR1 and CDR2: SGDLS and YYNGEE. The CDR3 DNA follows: TGTGCCAGCAGCGTAGCCGGGGAGGGCTATGGCTACACCTTC. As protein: CASSVAGEGYGYTF.

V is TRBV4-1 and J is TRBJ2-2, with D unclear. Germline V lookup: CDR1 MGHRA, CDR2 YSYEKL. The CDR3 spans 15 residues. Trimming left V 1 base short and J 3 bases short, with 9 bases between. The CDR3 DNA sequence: TGCGCCAGCAGCCAAGTTCCTACGGACACCGGGGAGCTGTTTTTT. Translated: CASSQVPTDTGELFF.

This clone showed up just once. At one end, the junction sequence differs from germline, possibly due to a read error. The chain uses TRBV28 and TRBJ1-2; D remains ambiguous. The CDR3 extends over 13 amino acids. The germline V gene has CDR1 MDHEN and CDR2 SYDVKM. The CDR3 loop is CASSLRQIYGYTF. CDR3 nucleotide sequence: TGTGCCAGCAGTTTAAGGCAGATCTATGGCTACACTTTC.

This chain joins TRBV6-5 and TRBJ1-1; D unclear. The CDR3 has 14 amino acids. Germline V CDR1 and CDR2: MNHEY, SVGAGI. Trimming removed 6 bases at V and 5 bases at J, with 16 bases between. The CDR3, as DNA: TGTGCCAGCAGGATACTATCTTTGGGTACTGAAGCTTTCTTT. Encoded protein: CASRILSLGTEAFF.

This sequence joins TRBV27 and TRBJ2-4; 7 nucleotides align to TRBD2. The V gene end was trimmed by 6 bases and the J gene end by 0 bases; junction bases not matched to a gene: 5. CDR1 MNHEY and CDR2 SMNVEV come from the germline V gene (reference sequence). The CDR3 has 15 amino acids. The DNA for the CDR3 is TGTGCCAGCAGGGGGGGGAGGGGAGCCAAAAACATTCAGTACTTC. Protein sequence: CASRGGRGAKNIQYF.

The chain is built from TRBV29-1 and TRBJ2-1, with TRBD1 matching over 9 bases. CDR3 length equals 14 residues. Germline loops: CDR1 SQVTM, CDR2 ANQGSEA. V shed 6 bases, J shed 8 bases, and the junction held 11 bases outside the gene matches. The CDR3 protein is CSVGGGQGPDEQFF. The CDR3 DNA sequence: TGCAGCGTGGGGGGGGGACAGGGCCCCGATGAGCAGTTCTTC.

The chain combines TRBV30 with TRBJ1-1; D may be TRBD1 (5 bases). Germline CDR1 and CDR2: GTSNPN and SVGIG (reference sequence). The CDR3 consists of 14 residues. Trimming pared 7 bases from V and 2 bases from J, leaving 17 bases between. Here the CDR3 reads CASNLGQGNTEAFF. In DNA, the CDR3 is TGTGCCTCGAATCTCGGACAAGGAAACACTGAAGCTTTCTTT.

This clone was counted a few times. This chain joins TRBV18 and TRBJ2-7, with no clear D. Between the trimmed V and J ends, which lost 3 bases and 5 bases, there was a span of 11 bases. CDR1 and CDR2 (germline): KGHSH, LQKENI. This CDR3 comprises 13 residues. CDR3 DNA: TGTGCCAGCTCACCTAGCCGCGTCCACGAGCAGTACTTC. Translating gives CASSPSRVHEQYF.

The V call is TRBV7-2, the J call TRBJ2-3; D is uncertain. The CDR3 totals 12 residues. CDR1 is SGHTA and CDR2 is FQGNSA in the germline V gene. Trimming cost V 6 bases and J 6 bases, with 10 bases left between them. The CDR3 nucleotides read TGTGCCAGCAGAGCCAGCGCCGATACGCAGTATTTT. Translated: CASRASADTQYF.

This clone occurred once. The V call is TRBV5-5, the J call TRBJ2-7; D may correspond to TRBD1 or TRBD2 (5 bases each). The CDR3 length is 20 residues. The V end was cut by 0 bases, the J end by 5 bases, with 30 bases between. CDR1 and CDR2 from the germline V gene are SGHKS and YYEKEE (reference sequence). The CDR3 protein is CASSLGSPGRVIHRVNEQYF. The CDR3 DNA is TGTGCCAGCAGCTTGGGCAGTCCGGGACGGGTGATTCATCGGGTCAACGAGCAGTACTTC.

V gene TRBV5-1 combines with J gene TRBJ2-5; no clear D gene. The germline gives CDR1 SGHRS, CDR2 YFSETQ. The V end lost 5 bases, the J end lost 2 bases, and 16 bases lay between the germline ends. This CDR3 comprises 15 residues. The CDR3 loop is CASRLPATDQETQYF. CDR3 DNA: TGCGCCAGCAGGCTTCCGGCGACGGATCAAGAGACCCAGTACTTC.

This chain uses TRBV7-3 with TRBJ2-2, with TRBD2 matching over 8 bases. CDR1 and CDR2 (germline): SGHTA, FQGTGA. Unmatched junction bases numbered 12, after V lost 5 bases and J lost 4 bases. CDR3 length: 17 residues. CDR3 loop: CASSPYGLAGSTGELFF. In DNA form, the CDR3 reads TGTGCCAGCAGCCCATATGGTCTAGCGGGTTCCACCGGGGAGCTGTTTTTT.

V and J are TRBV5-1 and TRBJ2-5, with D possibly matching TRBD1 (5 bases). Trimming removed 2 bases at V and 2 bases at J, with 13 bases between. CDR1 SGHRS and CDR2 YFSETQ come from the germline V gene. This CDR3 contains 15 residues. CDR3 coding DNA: TGCGCCAGCAGCTTTGTTTCAGGGATACAAGAGACCCAGTACTTC. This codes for CASSFVSGIQETQYF.

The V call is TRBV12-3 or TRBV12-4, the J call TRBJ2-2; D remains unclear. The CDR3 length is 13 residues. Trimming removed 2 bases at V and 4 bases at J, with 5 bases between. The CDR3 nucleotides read TGTGCCAGCAGTTTACTAGGCACCGGGGAGCTGTTTTTT. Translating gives CASSLLGTGELFF.

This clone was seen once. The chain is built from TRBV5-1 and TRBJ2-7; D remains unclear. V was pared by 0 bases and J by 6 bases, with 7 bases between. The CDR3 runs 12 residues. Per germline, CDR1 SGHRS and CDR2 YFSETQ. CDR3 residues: CASSLVGVEQYF. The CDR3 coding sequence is TGCGCCAGCAGCTTGGTTGGGGTCGAGCAGTACTTC.

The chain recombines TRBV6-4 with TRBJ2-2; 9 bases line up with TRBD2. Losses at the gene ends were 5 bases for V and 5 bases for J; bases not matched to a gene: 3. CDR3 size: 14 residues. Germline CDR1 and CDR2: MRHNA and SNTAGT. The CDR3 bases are TGTGCCAGCAGTCCTAGCGGGATTACCGGGGAGCTGTTTTTT. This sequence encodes CASSPSGITGELFF.

Written as DNA, the CDR3 is TGTGCCAGCAGCTTAGAGTCCGTCGGGGTCGTGAGCTCCTACGAGCAGTACTTC. It specifies CASSLESVGVVSSYEQYF. J is TRBJ2-7 and V is TRBV7-8; D is perhaps TRBD2 (5 bases). The V gene lost 1 base and the J gene lost 0 bases, with 19 bases spanning the gap. This CDR3 has 18 residues. Per the germline V gene, CDR1 is SGHVS and CDR2 is FQNEAQ.